This T cell receptor (beta chain) was captured in a study of T cell responses to AZD1222 COVID-19 vaccine. This clone was counted a single time. The antigen remains undetermined. Study outcomes and limitations: Spike-wide coverage was observed for vaccine-associated CD4 TCRs, with dominant responses at 160-218 and 743-854.

This CDR3 has 15 residues. CDR1 and CDR2 (germline): MDHEN, SYDVKM. V was pared by 5 bases and J by 0 bases, with 14 bases between. The assay was immunoSEQ multiplex PCR, and TCRdb's table has in-frame clones only and misses some. The data hold 100,000 or so clones, with about 89% observed a single time. The clonotype comes from an adult in good health. The chain employs TRBV28 and TRBJ2-7; maybe TRBD1 (5 bases). The specimen was peripheral blood, collected on day 0 of MenACWY control vaccination. CDR3 region: CASSDPGNVSYEQYF. The CDR3 DNA reads as TGTGCCAGCAGTGACCCAGGGAACGTCTCCTACGAGCAGTACTTC.